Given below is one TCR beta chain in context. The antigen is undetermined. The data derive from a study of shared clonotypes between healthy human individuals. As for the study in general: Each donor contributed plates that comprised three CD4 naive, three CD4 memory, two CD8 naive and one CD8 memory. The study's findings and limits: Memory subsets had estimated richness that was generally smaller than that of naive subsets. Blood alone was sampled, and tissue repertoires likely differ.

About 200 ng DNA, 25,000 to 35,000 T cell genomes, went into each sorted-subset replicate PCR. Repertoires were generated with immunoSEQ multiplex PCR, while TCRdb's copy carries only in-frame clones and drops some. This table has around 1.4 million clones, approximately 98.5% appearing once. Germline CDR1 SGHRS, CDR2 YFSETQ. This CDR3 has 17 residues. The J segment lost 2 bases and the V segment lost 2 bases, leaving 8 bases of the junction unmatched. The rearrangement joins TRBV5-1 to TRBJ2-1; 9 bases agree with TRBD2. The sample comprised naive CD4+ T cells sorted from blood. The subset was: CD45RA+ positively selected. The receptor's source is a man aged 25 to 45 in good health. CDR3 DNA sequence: TGCGCCAGCAGCTTCGGCTTAGCGGGAGAGACCTACAATGAGCAGTTCTTC. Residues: CASSFGLAGETYNEQFF.